This T cell receptor beta chain was documented in a study of T cell repertoires in ileal Crohn's disease. Study context: 30% to 40% were active smokers at surgery; median disease duration was roughly eight years.

Germline V gene data show CDR1 as SGHRS and CDR2 as YFSETQ. Trimming left V 2 bases short and J 7 bases short, with 18 bases between. The CDR3 runs to 15 residues. This clone has only one observation. Its cognate antigen is unknown. Adults with ileal or ileocolonic Crohn's disease and an indication for resection were eligible. The table came from immunoSEQ multiplex PCR; TCRdb's copy has only in-frame clones and leaves some out. The profile shows roughly 15,000 clones, just over 70% of them singletons. General study points: All patients with clonality above 26.8% had endoscopic recurrence. Compared with non-smokers, active smokers at surgery showed more clonal expansions.

The sample was ileal tissue. The TCR originated in an adult with Crohn's disease. The V call is TRBV5-1, the J call TRBJ1-2; the D is unclear. For the CDR3, the DNA is TGCGCCAGCAGCTTAAACCAGGAAACAGCGGGTGGCTACACCTTC. It yields the protein CASSLNQETAGGYTF.